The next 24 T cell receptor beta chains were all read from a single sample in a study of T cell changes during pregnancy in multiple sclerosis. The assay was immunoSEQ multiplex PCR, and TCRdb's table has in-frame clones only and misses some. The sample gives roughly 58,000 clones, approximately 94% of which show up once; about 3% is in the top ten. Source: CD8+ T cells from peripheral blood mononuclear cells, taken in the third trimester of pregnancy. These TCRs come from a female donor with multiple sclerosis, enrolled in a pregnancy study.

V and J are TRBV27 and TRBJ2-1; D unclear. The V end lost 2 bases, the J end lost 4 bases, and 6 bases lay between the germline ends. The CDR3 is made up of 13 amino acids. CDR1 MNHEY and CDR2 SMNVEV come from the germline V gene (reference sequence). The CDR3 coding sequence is TGTGCCAGCAGTTTAATCGTTTACAATGAGCAGTTCTTC. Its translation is CASSLIVYNEQFF.

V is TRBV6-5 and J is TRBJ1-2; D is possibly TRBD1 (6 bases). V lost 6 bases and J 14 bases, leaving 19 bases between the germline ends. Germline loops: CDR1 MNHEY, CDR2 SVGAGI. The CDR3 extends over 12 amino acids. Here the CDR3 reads CASRTIGQPDTF. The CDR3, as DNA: TGTGCCAGCAGGACGATAGGACAGCCTGATACCTTC.

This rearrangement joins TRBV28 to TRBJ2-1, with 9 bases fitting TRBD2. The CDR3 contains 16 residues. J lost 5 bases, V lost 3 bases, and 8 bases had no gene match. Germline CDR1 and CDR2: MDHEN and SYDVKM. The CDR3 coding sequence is TGTGCCAGCAGTTTCCTAGCGGGACTAAATAACAATGAGCAGTTCTTC. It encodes CASSFLAGLNNNEQFF.

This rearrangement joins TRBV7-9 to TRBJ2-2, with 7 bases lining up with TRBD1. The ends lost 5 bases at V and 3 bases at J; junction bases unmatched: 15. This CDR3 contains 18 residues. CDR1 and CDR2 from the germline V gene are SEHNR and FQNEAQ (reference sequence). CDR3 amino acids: CASSPIRQGSGHTGELFF. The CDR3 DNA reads TGTGCCAGCAGCCCGATTAGACAGGGATCGGGGCACACCGGGGAGCTGTTTTTT.

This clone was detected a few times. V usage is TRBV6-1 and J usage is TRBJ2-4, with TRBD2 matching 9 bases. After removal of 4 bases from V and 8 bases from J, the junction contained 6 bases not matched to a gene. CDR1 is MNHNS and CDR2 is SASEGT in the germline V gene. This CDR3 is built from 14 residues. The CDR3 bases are TGTGCCAGCAGTGTTAAGCGGGAGGTGGACATTCAGTACTTC. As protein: CASSVKREVDIQYF.

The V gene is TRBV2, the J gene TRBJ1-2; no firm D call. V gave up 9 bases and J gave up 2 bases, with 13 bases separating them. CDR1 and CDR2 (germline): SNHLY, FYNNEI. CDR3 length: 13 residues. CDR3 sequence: CARQRSGNYGYTF. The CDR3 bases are TGTGCCAGACAAAGGAGTGGGAACTATGGCTACACCTTC.

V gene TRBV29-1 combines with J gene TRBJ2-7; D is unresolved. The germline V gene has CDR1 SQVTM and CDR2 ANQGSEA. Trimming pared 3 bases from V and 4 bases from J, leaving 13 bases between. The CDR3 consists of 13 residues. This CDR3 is CSVDHGSEYEQYF. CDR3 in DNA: TGCAGCGTTGACCACGGGTCGGAATACGAGCAGTACTTC.

The CDR3, as DNA: TGTGCCAGCACCAAGCCCCTGGACAGGGGCTCCTATGGCTACACCTTC. Translation: CASTKPLDRGSYGYTF. The rearrangement joins TRBV11-2 to TRBJ1-2; 9 nucleotides align to TRBD1. V lost 7 bases and J lost 4; bases outside the gene matches: 13. The length of the CDR3 is 16 residues. The V gene's germline CDR1 is SGHAT and CDR2 FQNNGV. Using reference TRBV11-2 and TRBJ1-2 for the parts outside the CDR3, the full variable domain is EAGVAQSPRYKIIEKRQSVAFWCNPISGHATLYWYQQILGQGPKLLIQFQNNGVVDDSQLPKDRFSAERLKGVDSTLKIQPAKLEDSAVYLCASTKPLDRGSYGYTFGSGTRLTVV.

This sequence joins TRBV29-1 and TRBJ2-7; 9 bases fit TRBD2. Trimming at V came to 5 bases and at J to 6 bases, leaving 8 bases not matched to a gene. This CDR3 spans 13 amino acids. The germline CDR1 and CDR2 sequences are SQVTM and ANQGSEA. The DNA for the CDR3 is TGCAGCGTTCCGAAGGGACTAGCAGCCGAGCAGTACTTC. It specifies CSVPKGLAAEQYF.

The CDR3 spells CASIPRLAGGIEQFF. The CDR3 DNA follows: TGTGCCAGTATCCCTCGACTAGCGGGAGGGATTGAGCAGTTCTTC. The genes are TRBV19 and TRBJ2-1; 14 bases match TRBD2. Germline V gene lookup returns CDR1 LNHDA and CDR2 SQIVND (reference sequence). V was clipped by 7 bases and J by 9 bases; unmatched bases: 8. CDR3 length equals 15 residues.

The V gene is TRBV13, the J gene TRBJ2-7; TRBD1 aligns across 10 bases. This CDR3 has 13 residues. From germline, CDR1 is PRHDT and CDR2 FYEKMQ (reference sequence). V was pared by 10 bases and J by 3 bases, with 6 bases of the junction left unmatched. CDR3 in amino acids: CATNRDRGYEQYF. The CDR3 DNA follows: TGTGCCACCAACCGGGACAGGGGCTACGAGCAGTACTTC.

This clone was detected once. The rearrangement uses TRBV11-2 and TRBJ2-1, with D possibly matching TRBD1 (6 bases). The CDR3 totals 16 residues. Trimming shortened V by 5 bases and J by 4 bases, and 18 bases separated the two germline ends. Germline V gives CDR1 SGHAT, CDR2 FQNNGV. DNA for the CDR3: TGTGCCAGCAGCCTCTACAGGGACCCCCCGTACAATGAGCAGTTCTTC. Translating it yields CASSLYRDPPYNEQFF.

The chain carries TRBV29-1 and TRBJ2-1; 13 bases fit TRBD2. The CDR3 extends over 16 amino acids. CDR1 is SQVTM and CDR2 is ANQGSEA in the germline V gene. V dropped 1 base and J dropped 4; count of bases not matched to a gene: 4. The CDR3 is CSVEGLAGGTYNEQFF. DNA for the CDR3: TGCAGCGTTGAAGGACTAGCGGGAGGAACTTACAATGAGCAGTTCTTC.

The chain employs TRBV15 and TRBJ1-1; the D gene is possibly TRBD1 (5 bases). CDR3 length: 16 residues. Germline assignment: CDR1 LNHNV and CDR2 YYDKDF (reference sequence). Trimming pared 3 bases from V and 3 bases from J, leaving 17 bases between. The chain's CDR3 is CATSSPLQGLYTEAFF. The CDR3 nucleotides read TGTGCCACCAGCAGTCCCCTCCAGGGATTGTACACTGAAGCTTTCTTT.

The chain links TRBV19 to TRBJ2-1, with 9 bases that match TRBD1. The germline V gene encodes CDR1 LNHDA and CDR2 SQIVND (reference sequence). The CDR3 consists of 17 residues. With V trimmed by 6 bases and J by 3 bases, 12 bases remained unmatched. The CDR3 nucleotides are TGTGCCAGTAGCCTTTTACAGGGGGCATCTCTCTACAATGAGCAGTTCTTC. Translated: CASSLLQGASLYNEQFF. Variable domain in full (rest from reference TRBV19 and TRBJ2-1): DGGITQSPKYLFRKEGQNVTLSCEQNLNHDAMYWYRQDPGQGLRLIYYSQIVNDFQKGDIAEGYSVSREKKESFPLTVTSAQKNPTAFYLCASSLLQGASLYNEQFFGPGTRLTVL.

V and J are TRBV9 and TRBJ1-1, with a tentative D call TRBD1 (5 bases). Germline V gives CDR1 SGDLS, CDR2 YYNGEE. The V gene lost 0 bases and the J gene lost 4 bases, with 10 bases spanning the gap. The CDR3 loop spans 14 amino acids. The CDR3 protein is CASSVAVGGTEAFF. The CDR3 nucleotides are TGTGCCAGCAGCGTAGCGGTGGGGGGCACTGAAGCTTTCTTT. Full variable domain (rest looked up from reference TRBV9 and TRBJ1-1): DSGVTQTPKHLITATGQRVTLRCSPRSGDLSVYWYQQSLDQGLQFLIQYYNGEERAKGNILERFSAQQFPDLHSELNLSSLELGDSALYFCASSVAVGGTEAFFGQGTRLTVV.

The CDR3 region has the DNA TGTGCCAGCAGCGAGGGGGCTTACACAGATACGCAGTATTTT. Protein sequence: CASSEGAYTDTQYF. The chain uses TRBV11-2 and TRBJ2-3; 7 bases are a match to TRBD1. This CDR3 region has 14 residues. Germline V CDR1 and CDR2: SGHAT, FQNNGV. Trimming at V came to 5 bases and at J to 2 bases, leaving 4 bases not matched to a gene.

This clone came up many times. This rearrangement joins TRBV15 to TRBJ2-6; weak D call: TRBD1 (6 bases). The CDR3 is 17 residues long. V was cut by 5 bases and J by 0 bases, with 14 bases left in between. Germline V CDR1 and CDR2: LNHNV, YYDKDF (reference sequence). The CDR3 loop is CATSPGQPNSGANVLTF. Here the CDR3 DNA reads TGTGCCACCAGCCCGGGACAACCGAACTCTGGGGCCAACGTCCTGACTTTC. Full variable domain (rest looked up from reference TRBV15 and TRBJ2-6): DAMVIQNPRYQVTQFGKPVTLSCSQTLNHNVMYWYQQKSSQAPKLLFHYYDKDFNNEADTPDNFQSRRPNTSFCFLDIRSPGLGDTAMYLCATSPGQPNSGANVLTFGAGSRLTVL.

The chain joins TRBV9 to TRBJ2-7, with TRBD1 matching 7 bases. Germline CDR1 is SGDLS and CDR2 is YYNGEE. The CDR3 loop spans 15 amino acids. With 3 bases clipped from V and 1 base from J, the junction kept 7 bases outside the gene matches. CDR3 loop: CASSAGDSSSYEQYF. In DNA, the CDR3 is TGTGCCAGCAGCGCCGGGGACAGTTCTTCCTACGAGCAGTACTTC.

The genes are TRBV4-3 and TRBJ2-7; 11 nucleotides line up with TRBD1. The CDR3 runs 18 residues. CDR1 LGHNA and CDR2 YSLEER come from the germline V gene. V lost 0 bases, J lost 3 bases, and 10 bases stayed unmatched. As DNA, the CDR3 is TGCGCCAGCAGCCAAGATGATCGGGGGACAGGGGGGCTCTACGAGCAGTACTTC. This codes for CASSQDDRGTGGLYEQYF.

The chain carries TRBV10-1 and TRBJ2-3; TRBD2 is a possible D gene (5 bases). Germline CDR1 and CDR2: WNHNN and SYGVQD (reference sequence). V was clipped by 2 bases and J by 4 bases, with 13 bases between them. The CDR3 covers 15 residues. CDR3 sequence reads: CASSEGLKGADTQYF. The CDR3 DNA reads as TGCGCCAGCAGTGAGGGACTTAAAGGCGCAGATACGCAGTATTTT.

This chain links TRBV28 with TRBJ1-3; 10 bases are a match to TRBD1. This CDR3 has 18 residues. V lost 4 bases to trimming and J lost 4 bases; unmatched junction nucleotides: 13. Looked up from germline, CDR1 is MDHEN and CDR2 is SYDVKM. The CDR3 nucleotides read TGTGCCAGCAGTTCCGCGGGACAGGGGTATAGTAGGGGAAACACCATATATTTT. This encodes CASSSAGQGYSRGNTIYF.

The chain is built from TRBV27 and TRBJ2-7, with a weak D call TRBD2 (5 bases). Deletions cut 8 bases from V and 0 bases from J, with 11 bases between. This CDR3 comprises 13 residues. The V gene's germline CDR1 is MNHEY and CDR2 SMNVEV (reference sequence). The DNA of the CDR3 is TGTGCCAGCCGGACGGGGAGCTCCTACGAGCAGTACTTC. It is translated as CASRTGSSYEQYF.

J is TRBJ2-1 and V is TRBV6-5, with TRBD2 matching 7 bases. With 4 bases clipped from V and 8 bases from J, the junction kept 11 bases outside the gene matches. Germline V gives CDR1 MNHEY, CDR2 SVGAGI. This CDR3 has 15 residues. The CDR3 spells CASSFRGGRIDEQFF. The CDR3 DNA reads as TGTGCCAGCAGTTTCCGCGGCGGGAGAATCGATGAGCAGTTCTTC.